The 11 T cell receptor beta chains presented below share a single source sample, sequenced in a study of cytomegalovirus exposure and HLA in healthy donors. The primer mix had 60 Vbeta and 13 Jbeta primers. Libraries were prepared by immunoSEQ multiplex PCR; TCRdb keeps only in-frame clonotypes and omits some of them. This sample has 63,000 or so clones, with approximately 80% found just once. Sequenced input: PBMCs. These receptors originate from a woman aged 30 to 39 in good health and CMV-seronegative.

The sample holds one count of this clone. This chain links TRBV7-4 with TRBJ2-7, with a tentative D call TRBD2 (5 bases). Germline V gene lookup returns CDR1 SGHVT and CDR2 SQSDAQ. The V gene lost 5 bases and the J gene lost 0 bases, with 23 bases spanning the gap. The CDR3 contains 18 residues. The CDR3 loop reads CASSAPWGGFGSSYEQYF. The CDR3 bases are TGTGCCAGCAGCGCCCCTTGGGGTGGATTTGGGAGCTCCTACGAGCAGTACTTC.

The V gene is TRBV7-2, the J gene TRBJ1-5, with 10 nucleotides matching TRBD1. The CDR3 has 15 residues. In germline, CDR1 is SGHTA, CDR2 FQGNSA. The V and J ends lost 3 bases and 3 bases, in that order; junction bases with no gene match: 2. CDR3: CASSFGQGVNQPQHF. The CDR3 nucleotides read TGTGCCAGCAGCTTCGGACAGGGGGTCAATCAGCCCCAGCATTTT.

The gene calls are TRBV9 and TRBJ1-3; the match to TRBD1 covers 7 bases. CDR3 length: 16 residues. J gave up 4 bases and V 0 bases, and 7 bases lay outside the gene matches. Per germline, CDR1 SGDLS and CDR2 YYNGEE. This CDR3 reads CASSVDDRDGGNTIYF. The CDR3 coding sequence is TGTGCCAGCAGCGTAGATGACAGGGACGGCGGAAACACCATATATTTT.

Concerning this clone itself: The germline gene is not matched at one end of the junction; a read error may be the cause. The CDR3 protein is CSSSFSVNEQFF. In DNA form, the CDR3 reads TGTTCCAGCAGCTTTTCAGTCAATGAGCAGTTCTTC. The rearrangement joins TRBV7-9 to TRBJ2-1, with D uncertain. This CDR3 spans 12 amino acids. Germline V lookup: CDR1 SEHNR, CDR2 FQNEAQ (reference sequence).

This chain connects TRBV29-1 to TRBJ2-5, with 11 bases identical to TRBD1. Trimming cost V 5 bases and J 0 bases; bases outside gene matches: 2. The germline gives CDR1 SQVTM, CDR2 ANQGSEA. This CDR3 has 14 residues. The CDR3 sequence is CSVRDRGYQETQYF. The CDR3 nucleotides are TGCAGCGTTCGGGACAGGGGGTACCAAGAGACCCAGTACTTC. Full variable domain (rest looked up from reference TRBV29-1 and TRBJ2-5): SAVISQKPSRDICQRGTSLTIQCQVDSQVTMMFWYRQQPGQSLTLIATANQGSEATYESGFVIDKFPISRPNLTFSTLTVSNMSPEDSSIYLCSVRDRGYQETQYFGPGTRLLVL.

This clone was detected only once. CDR3 in amino acids: CASSRAGGELFF. CDR3 DNA: TGCGCCAGCAGCCGGGCTGGCGGGGAGCTGTTTTTT. This chain links TRBV4-3 with TRBJ2-2, with D hard to call. V was clipped by 4 bases and J by 7 bases, with 7 bases between them. This CDR3 has 12 amino acids. The germline V gene has CDR1 LGHNA and CDR2 YSLEER.

V and J are TRBV18 and TRBJ2-5; 9 bases map to TRBD1. This CDR3 contains 13 residues. V lost 10 bases, J lost 5 bases, and 8 bases stayed unmatched. The V gene's germline CDR1 is KGHSH and CDR2 LQKENI. The CDR3 region has the DNA TGTGCCACCAACCGGGACAGGGAGGAGACCCAGTACTTC. Translated: CATNRDREETQYF.

The J gene is TRBJ1-5, the V gene TRBV29-1; D unresolved. V lost 2 bases, J lost 0 bases, and 17 bases lay in between. Germline CDR1 reads SQVTM; CDR2 reads ANQGSEA. This CDR3 spans 17 amino acids. The CDR3 loop is CSVEWADRLYSNQPQHF. CDR3 DNA sequence: TGCAGCGTTGAATGGGCAGATCGTTTATATAGCAATCAGCCCCAGCATTTT.

This chain links TRBV5-1 with TRBJ2-1, with 7 bases identical to TRBD1. Germline V CDR1 and CDR2: SGHRS, YFSETQ. The CDR3 is made up of 12 amino acids. V shed 5 bases and J 7 bases; nucleotides not matched to a gene: 3. CDR3 DNA sequence: TGCGCCAGCAGGGCACAGGGGAATGAGCAGTTCTTC. It specifies CASRAQGNEQFF.

The gene calls are TRBV6-6 and TRBJ2-1; 9 bases line up with TRBD1. This CDR3 spans 14 amino acids. V lost 6 bases and J lost 8; bases outside the gene matches: 8. CDR1 and CDR2 (germline): MNHNY, SVGAGI (reference sequence). CDR3 region: CASSPGQGRDEQFF. The CDR3 DNA is TGTGCCAGCAGCCCGGGACAGGGAAGGGATGAGCAGTTCTTC.

This clone was counted a few times. Other DNA sequences in this specimen translate into the identical CDR3. V is TRBV7-2 and J is TRBJ2-7; 10 bases are a match to TRBD2. Unmatched junction bases numbered 12, after V lost 4 bases and J lost 6 bases. The V gene's germline CDR1 is SGHTA and CDR2 FQGNSA. The CDR3 is 16 residues long. The CDR3 reads CASSSNQAGGTGEQYF. The CDR3, as DNA: TGTGCCAGCAGCTCGAATCAAGCGGGGGGGACGGGCGAGCAGTACTTC.